This paragraph reports one T cell receptor (beta chain). UMIs were added to TCR cDNA along with a universal primer site when it was made by 5'RACE template switching. TCRdb used MiXCR to reprocess the 5' RACE reads, holding one entry per CDR3 protein. Seen here are about 230,000 distinct CDR3 sequences, less than 7.5% observed once, and the top ten hold more than 0.85%. V lost 5 bases, J lost 5 bases, and 19 bases lay in between. The CDR3 consists of 15 residues. Germline assignment: CDR1 LNHNV and CDR2 YYDKDF (reference sequence). The sample originates from a study of T cells after yellow fever vaccination.

The chain is built from TRBV15 and TRBJ2-7; D may be TRBD1 (6 bases). The receptor's source is a man between 25 and 39 years old who received the YFV17D yellow fever vaccine. The sequences come from CD4+ T cells sorted from PBMCs, collected on the day of the yellow fever booster vaccination. The CDR3 region is CATSERYRGYNEQYF. In DNA form, the CDR3 reads TGTGCCACCAGCGAGCGATATAGGGGGTATAACGAGCAGTACTTC.